This T cell receptor beta chain emerged from a study of CD8+CD57+ T cells in acquired aplastic anemia. Study-level background: The average for DNA from sorted CD4+ and CD8+ cells was roughly 3 ug. Whole-study findings and limits: The study identified more than 25 CD8+ CDR3 sequences shared by patients and controls.

Genomic DNA acted as the template from which TCR beta VDJ combination and CDR3 sequence profiling were carried out. TCRdb reprocessed the reads via MiXCR and lists one record per CDR3 protein. The data show under 250,000 distinct CDR3 sequences, with around 45% seen just once and 7.8% held by the top ten. Previously, flow cytometry had revealed CD8+CD57+ cell expansion in the patients chosen for sequencing. The study sampled blood from patients who had received no therapy. This CDR3 spans 15 amino acids. Trimming cost V 5 bases and J 7 bases; bases outside gene matches: 9. A word on this clonotype: The antigen is not known.

The chain uses TRBV12-3 or TRBV12-4 and TRBJ2-7, with 12 nucleotides matching TRBD2. The material sequenced was sorted CD4+, CD8+, or CD8+CD57+ T cells (not recorded which) from PBMCs. This clonotype was sampled from a human donor with aplastic anemia. This chain's CDR3 is CASSPRTSGVLEQYF. The CDR3 DNA follows: TGTGCCAGCAGTCCCAGGACTAGCGGGGTTCTTGAGCAGTACTTC.